The entry below gives a single T cell receptor beta chain sequence along with its context. The data were taken from a study of blood T cell repertoires in COVID-19. The CDR3 length is 16 residues. The germline V gene encodes CDR1 SGHTA and CDR2 FQGTGA. Trimming took off 1 base at V and 1 base at J, with 12 bases between the two ends. Profiled with immunoSEQ multiplex PCR; TCRdb holds only in-frame clones, not every one. This table has around 140,000 clones, about 83% appearing once. The chain combines TRBV7-3 with TRBJ2-3; D is uncertain. The source of this sequence is a woman in her 50s with active or convalescent COVID-19. Sequenced material: peripheral blood. CDR3 sequence (DNA): TGTGCCAGCAGCTTAAATCCCTACCTAGGCACAGATACGCAGTATTTT. Translated, it gives CASSLNPYLGTDTQYF.